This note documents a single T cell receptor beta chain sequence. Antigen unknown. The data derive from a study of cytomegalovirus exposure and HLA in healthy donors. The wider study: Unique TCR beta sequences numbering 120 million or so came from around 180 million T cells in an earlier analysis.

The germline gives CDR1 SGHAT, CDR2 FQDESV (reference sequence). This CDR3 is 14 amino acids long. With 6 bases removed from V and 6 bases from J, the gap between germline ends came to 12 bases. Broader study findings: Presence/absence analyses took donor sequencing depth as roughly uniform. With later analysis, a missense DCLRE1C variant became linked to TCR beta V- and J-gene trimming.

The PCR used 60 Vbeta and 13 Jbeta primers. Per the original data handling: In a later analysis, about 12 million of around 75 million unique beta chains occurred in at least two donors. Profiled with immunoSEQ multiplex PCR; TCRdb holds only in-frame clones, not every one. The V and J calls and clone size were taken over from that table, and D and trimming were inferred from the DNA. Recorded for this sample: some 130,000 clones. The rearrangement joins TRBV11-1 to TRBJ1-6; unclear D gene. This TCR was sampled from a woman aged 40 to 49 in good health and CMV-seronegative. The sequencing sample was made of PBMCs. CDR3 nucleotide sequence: TGTGCCAGCAGTTATCGGCAGGCTAATTCACCCCTCCACTTT. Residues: CASSYRQANSPLHF.